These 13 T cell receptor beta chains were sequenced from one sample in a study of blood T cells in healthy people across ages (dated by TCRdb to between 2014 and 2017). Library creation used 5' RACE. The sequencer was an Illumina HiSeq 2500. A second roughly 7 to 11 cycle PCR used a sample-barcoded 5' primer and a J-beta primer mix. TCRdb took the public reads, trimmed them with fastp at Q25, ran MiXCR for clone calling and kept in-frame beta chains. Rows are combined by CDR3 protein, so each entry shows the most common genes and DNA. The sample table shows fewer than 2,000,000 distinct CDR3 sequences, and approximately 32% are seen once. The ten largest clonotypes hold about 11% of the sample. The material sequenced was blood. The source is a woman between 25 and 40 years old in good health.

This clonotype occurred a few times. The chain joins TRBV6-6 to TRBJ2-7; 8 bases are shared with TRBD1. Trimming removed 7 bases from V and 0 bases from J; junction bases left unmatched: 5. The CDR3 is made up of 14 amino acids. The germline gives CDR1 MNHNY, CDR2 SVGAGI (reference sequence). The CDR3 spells CASMDRASSYEQYF. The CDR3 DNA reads TGTGCCAGCATGGACAGGGCGAGCTCCTACGAGCAGTACTTC.

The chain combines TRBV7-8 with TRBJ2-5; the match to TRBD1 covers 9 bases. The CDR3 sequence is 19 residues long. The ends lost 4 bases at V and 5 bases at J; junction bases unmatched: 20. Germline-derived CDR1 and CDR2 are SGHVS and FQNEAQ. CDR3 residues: CASSSQGARIEGLRETQYF. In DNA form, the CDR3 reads TGTGCCAGCAGCTCACAGGGGGCAAGGATCGAGGGGCTTAGGGAGACCCAGTACTTC.

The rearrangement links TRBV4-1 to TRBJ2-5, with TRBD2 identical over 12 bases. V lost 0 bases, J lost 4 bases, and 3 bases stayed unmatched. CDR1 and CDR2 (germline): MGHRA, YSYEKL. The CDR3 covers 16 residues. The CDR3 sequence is CASSQELLAGGETQYF. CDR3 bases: TGCGCCAGCAGCCAAGAACTACTAGCGGGAGGAGAGACCCAGTACTTC.

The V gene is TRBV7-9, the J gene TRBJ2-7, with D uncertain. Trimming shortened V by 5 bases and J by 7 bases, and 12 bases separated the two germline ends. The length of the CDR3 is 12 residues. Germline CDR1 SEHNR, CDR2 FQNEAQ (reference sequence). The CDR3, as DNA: TGTGCCAGCAGCCCCGAAATCGGAGAGCAGTACTTC. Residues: CASSPEIGEQYF.

The CDR3 DNA is TGTGCCAGCACCTTATCAGCGGGAGTCCCTTATGGGCAGTTCTTC. Amino acids: CASTLSAGVPYGQFF. The genes are TRBV12-3 or TRBV12-4 and TRBJ2-1, with 8 bases identical to TRBD2. This CDR3 spans 15 amino acids. V was clipped by 7 bases and J by 12 bases; unmatched bases: 17.

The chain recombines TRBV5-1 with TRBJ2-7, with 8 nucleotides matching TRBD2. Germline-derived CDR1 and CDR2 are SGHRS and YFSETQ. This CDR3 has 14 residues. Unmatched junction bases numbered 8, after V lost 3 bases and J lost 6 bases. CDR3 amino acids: CASSYLSGTLEQYF. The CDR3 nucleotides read TGCGCCAGCAGCTACCTTAGCGGGACCCTCGAGCAGTACTTC. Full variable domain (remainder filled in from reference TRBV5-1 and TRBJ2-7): KAGVTQTPRYLIKTRGQQVTLSCSPISGHRSVSWYQQTPGQGLQFLFEYFSETQRNKGNFPGRFSGRQFSNSRSEMNVSTLELGDSALYLCASSYLSGTLEQYFGPGTRLTVT.

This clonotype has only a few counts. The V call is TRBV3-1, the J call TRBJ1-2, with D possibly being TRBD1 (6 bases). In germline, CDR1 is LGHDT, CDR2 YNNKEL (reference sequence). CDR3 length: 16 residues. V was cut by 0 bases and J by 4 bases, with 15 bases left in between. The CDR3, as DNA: TGTGCCAGCAGCCAAGACGGGGGCTTAGGCAGCTATGGCTACACCTTC. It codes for CASSQDGGLGSYGYTF.

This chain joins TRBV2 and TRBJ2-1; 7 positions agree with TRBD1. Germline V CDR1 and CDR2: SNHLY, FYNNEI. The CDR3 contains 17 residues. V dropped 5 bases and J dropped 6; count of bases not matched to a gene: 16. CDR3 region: CASSPWVGKGAGNEQFF. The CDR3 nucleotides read TGTGCCAGCAGTCCCTGGGTAGGCAAGGGGGCTGGCAATGAGCAGTTCTTC.

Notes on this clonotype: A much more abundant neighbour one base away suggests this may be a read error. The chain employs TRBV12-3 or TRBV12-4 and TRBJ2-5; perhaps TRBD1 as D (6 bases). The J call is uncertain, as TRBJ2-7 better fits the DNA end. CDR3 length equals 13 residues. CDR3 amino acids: CASSNRVRNEQYF. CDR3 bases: TGTGCCAGCAGCAACAGGGTAAGGAACGAGCAGTACTTC.

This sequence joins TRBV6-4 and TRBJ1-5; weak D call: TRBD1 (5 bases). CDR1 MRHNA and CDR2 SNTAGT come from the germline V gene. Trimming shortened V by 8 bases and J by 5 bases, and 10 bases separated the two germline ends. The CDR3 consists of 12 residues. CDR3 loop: CASEGRHQPQHF. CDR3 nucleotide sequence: TGTGCCAGCGAGGGGAGGCATCAGCCCCAGCATTTT.

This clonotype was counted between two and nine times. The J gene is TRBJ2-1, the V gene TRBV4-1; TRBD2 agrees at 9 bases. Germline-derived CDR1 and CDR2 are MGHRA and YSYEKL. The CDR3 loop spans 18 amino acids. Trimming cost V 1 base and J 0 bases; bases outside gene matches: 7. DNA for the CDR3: TGCGCCAGCAGCCAAGTGAGCGGGGGGCCAAGCTCCTACAATGAGCAGTTCTTC. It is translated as CASSQVSGGPSSYNEQFF.

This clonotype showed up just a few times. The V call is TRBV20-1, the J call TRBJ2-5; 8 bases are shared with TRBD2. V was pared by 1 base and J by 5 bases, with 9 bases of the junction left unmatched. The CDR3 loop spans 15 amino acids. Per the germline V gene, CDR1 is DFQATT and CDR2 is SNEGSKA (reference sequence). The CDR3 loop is CSARGATSALETQYF. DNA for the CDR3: TGCAGTGCTAGAGGGGCGACTAGCGCTCTGGAGACCCAGTACTTC.

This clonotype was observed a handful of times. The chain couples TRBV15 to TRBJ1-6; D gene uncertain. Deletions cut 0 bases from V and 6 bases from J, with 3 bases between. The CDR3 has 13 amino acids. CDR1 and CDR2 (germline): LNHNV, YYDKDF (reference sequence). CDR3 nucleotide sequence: TGTGCCACCAGCAGAGAGGTTAATTCACCCCTCCACTTT. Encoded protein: CATSREVNSPLHF.